This TCR beta chain was documented in a study of T cell repertoires and HLA-DP antigens. Study summary: One alloantigen had more than 9 groove amino acid differences from self, the other one.

The primer mix covered 54 TRBV segments and 13 TRBJ segments. Assay used: immunoSEQ multiplex PCR; TCRdb lists only in-frame clones, some missing. This sample yields about 2,300 clones, of which 70% to 75% are seen a single time; under 60% belongs to the top ten. After approximately two weeks, CD4+ cells were restimulated more than 20 h with the same allogeneic DPB1. Stimulation used HeLa cells expressing transduced HLA-DPA1/DPB1, HLA-DM, invariant chain and CD80. With 40 to 60 U/mL IL-2, CD4+ responders met 100 Gy-irradiated HeLa cells at 3:1. The V gene's germline CDR1 is PRHDT and CDR2 FYEKMQ (reference sequence). V shed 5 bases, J shed 3 bases, and the junction held 9 bases outside the gene matches. The CDR3 covers 15 residues.

The TCR was taken from a man aged 55-75 years in good health and CMV-seronegative. Sequencing was carried out using CD137- CD4+ T cells from cultured PBMCs. V and J are TRBV13 and TRBJ2-7; 8 bases match TRBD1. The CDR3 is CASSTHGQGNYEQYF. The CDR3 DNA reads TGTGCCAGCAGCACACACGGACAGGGCAACTACGAGCAGTACTTC.